This T cell receptor beta chain appears in the sequencing data of a study of regulatory T cells in long-lasting Graves disease. The sample holds many counts of this clonotype. The sample's time point: newly diagnosed GD, antithyroid drugs for less than 3 months. From RNA extracted from PBMCs, the TCR library was made. iRepertoire HTBI primers and Arm-PCR of CDR3 regions built TCR beta libraries. TCRdb fed the multiplex PCR reads into MiXCR, producing one record per CDR3 protein. Among about 540,000 distinct CDR3 sequences listed, approximately 13% were seen once. Trimming shortened V by 7 bases and J by 5 bases, and 8 bases separated the two germline ends. CDR3 length equals 11 residues. Germline V gene lookup returns CDR1 SNHLY and CDR2 FYNNEI. This sample also appeared in a second study, on T cells in Graves' hyperthyroidism and ophthalmopathy.

The chain couples TRBV2 to TRBJ2-5; a possible D gene is TRBD2 (5 bases). This sequence originates from a man aged 30 to 45 with Graves disease. Specimen: peripheral blood mononuclear cells (PBMCs), collected at new diagnosis, from a patient treated with antithyroid drugs. CDR3: CASMRVETQYF. Written as DNA, the CDR3 is TGTGCCAGCATGCGGGTGGAGACCCAGTACTTC.